This T cell receptor (beta chain) was captured by sequencing in a study of Tregs in tolerant kidney transplant recipients. This CDR3 is built from 15 residues. Germline V gene sequence: CDR1 SGHAT, CDR2 FQNNGV. V lost 1 base to trimming and J lost 4 bases; unmatched junction nucleotides: 5. This clone was detected once. Its antigen remains unidentified. Profiled with immunoSEQ multiplex PCR; TCRdb holds only in-frame clones, not every one. The sample has about 64,000 clones, over 75% seen once. Study findings and constraints: In tolerant patients, donor-specific Tregs outgrew total Tregs, suggesting antigen-driven expansion.

Mixed chimerism was transient after nonmyeloablative marrow transplants from related graft donors. Unstimulated Tregs (CD4+CD25+CD127-) and CD4+CD25- non-Tregs were sorted from PBMCs. The specimen comprised CD4+ T cells from blood (PBMCs), sampled 6 months after the transplant. The chain joins TRBV11-2 to TRBJ2-7; the match to TRBD1 covers 9 bases. The clonotype originates from a human patient who received a combined kidney and bone marrow transplant. Some T cells may be transferred from the graft donor. CDR3 sequence: CASSLAPGTGYEQYF. The CDR3 nucleotides read TGTGCCAGCAGCTTAGCCCCCGGGACAGGGTACGAGCAGTACTTC.